This entry concerns a single TCR beta chain. Different DNA sequences within this sample yield the same CDR3. J was trimmed by 2 bases and V by 5 bases; bases with no gene match: 2. The CDR3 has 13 residues. Germline V gene lookup returns CDR1 MDHEN and CDR2 SYDVKM. Using immunoSEQ multiplex PCR, the repertoire was profiled, and TCRdb retains in-frame clones only, with some absent. The sample carries 300,000 to 400,000 clones, more than 70% recorded once. Seattle participants joined during active infection and were tracked over time. The source of the sample is a study of blood T cell repertoires in COVID-19. Overall study: Italy, Spain and the United States were the sources of the convalescent and acute COVID-19 samples.

The sequence derives from a woman in her 70s with COVID-19, enrolled during active disease. The chain uses TRBV28 and TRBJ2-7; 8 nucleotides align to TRBD2. Source material: peripheral blood. The CDR3: CASSNGGAYEQYF. DNA of the CDR3: TGTGCCAGCAGTAACGGGGGGGCCTACGAGCAGTACTTC.